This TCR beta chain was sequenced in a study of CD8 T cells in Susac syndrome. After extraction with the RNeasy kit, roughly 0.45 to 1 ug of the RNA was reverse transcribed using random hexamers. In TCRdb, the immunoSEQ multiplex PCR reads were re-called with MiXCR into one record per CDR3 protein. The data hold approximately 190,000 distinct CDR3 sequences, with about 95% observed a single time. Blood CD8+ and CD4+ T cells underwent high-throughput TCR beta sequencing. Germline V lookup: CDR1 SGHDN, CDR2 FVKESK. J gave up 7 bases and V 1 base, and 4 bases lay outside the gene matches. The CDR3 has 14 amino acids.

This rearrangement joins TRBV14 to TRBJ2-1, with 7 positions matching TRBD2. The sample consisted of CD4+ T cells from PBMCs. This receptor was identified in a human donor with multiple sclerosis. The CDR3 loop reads CASSQGARGNEQFF. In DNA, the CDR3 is TGTGCCAGCAGCCAAGGGGCGCGGGGGAATGAGCAGTTCTTC.